This T cell receptor (beta chain) emerged from a study of T cell repertoires in cytomegalovirus infection. TCRdb re-derived calls from the reads in MiXCR, one entry per CDR3 protein. Counted here are around 290,000 distinct CDR3 sequences, roughly 26% occurring once; the ten biggest clones make up more than 11%. The CDR3 runs 15 residues. V dropped 5 bases and J dropped 5; count of bases not matched to a gene: 7. Germline V gene lookup returns CDR1 MDHEN and CDR2 SYDVKM. Ten or more counts support this clonotype. Its matching antigen is unknown. Findings and caveats of the study: Cumulative public TCR beta family frequency identified CMV carriers with the relevant HLA.

The chain has TRBV28 and TRBJ2-5; 11 bases agree with TRBD1. Sequenced: PBMCs. The clonotype was recovered from a human donor in good health (CMV status not recorded). Some clones in this sample may be carry-over from other donors' samples. CDR3 DNA sequence: TGTGCCAGCAGTACAAGGGACAGGGGGAGCGAGACCCAGTACTTC. This translates into CASSTRDRGSETQYF.